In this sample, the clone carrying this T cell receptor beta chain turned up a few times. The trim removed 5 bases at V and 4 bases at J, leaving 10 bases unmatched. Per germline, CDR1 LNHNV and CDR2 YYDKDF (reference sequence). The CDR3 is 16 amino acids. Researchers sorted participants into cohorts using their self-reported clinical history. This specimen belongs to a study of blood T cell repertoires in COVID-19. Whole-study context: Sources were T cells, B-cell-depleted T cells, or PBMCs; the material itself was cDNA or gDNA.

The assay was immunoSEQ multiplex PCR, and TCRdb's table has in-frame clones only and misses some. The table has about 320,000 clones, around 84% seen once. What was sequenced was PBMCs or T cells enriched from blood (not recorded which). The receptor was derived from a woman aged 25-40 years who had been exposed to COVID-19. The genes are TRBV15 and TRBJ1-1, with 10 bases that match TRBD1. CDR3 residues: CATSFRPDRGSTEAFF. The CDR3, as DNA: TGTGCCACCAGCTTTCGACCGGACAGGGGGAGCACTGAAGCTTTCTTT.